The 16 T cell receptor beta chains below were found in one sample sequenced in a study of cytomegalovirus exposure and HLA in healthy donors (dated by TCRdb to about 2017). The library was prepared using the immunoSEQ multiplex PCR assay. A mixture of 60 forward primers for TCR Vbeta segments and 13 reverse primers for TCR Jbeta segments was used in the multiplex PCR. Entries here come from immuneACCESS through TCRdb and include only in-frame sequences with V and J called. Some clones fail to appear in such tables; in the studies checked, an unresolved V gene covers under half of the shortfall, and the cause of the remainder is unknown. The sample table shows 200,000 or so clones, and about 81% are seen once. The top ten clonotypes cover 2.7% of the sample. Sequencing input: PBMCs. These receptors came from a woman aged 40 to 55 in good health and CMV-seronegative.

CDR3 sequence: CASSYFPGRAHEQYF. The CDR3 DNA reads TGTGCCAGCAGTTACTTCCCCGGGAGGGCCCACGAGCAGTACTTC. The chain is built from TRBV6-7 and TRBJ2-5, with TRBD2 matching 8 bases. The J call could be wrong; TRBJ2-7 is a better fit for the DNA end. TRBV6-7 belongs to the ORF category, with a function that is uncertain. This CDR3 spans 15 amino acids.

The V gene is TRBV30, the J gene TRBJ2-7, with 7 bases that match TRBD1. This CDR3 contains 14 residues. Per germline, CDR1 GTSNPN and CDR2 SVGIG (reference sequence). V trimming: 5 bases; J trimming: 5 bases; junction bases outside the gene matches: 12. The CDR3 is CAWGGVTGVHEQYF. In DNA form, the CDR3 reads TGTGCCTGGGGCGGAGTTACAGGGGTTCACGAGCAGTACTTC.

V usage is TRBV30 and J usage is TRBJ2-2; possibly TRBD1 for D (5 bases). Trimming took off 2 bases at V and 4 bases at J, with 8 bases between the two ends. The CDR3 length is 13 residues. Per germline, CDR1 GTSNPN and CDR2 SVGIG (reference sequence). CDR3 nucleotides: TGTGCCTGGAGTAGGGGAATCACCGGGGAGCTGTTTTTT. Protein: CAWSRGITGELFF.

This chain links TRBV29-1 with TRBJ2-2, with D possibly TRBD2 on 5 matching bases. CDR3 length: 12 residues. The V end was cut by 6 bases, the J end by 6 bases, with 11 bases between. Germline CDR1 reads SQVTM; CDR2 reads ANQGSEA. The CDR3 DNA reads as TGCAGCGTGCGAGGGCCATCCGGGGAGCTGTTTTTT. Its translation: CSVRGPSGELFF.

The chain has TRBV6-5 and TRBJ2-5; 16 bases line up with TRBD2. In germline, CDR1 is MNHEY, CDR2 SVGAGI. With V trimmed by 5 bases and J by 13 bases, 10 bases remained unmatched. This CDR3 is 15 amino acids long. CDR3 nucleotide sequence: TGTGCCAGCAGTCCCTCCGGGACTAGCGGGAGGGGGCTGTACTTC. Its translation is CASSPSGTSGRGLYF.

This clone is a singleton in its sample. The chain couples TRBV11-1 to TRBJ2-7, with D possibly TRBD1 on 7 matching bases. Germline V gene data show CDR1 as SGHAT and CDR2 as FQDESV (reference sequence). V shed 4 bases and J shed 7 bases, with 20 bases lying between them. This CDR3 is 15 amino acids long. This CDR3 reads CASSSKQGSRGEQYF. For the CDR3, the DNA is TGTGCCAGCAGCTCGAAACAGGGGTCCCGGGGGGAGCAGTACTTC.

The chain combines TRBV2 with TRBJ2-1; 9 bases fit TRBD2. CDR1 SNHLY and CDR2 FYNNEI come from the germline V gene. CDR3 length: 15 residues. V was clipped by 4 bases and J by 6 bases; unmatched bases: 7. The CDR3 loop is CASSGDSGRANEQFF. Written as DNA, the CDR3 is TGTGCCAGCAGTGGGGATAGCGGGAGAGCCAATGAGCAGTTCTTC.

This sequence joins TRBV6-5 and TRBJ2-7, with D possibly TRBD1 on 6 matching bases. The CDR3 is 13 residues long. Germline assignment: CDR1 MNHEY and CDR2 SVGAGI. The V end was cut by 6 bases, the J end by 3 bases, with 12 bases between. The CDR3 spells CASRQDRFYEQYF. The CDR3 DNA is TGTGCCAGCAGACAAGACAGGTTCTACGAGCAGTACTTC.

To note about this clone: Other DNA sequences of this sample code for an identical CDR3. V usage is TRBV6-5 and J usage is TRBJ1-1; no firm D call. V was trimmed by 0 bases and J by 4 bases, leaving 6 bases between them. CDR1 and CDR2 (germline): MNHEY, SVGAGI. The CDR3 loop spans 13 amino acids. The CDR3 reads CASSYSRGTEAFF. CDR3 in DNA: TGTGCCAGCAGTTACTCGCGGGGCACTGAAGCTTTCTTT.

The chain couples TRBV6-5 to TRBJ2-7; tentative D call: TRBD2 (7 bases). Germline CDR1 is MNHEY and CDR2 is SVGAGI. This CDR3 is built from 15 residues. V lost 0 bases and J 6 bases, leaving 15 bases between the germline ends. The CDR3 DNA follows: TGTGCCAGCAGTTACTCGGGGGGGCGGTCTCGCGAGCAGTACTTC. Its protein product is CASSYSGGRSREQYF.

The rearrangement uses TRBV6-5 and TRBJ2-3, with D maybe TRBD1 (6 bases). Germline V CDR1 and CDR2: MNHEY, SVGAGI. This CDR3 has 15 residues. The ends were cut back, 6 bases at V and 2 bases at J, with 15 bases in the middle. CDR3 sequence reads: CASRDRGMATDTQYF. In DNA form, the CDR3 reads TGTGCCAGCAGGGACAGAGGAATGGCCACAGATACGCAGTATTTT.

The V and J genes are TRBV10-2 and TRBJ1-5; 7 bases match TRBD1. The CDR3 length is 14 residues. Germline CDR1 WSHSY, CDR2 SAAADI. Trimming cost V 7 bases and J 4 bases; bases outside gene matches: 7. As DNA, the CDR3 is TGCGCCAGCACTTCCGACAGGGTAAATCAGCCCCAGCATTTT. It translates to CASTSDRVNQPQHF.

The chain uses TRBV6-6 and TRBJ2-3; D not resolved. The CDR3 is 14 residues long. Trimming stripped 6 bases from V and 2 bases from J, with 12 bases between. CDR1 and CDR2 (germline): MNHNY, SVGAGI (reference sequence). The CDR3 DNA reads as TGTGCCAGCAGGTTGAGTCAGGCCACAGATACGCAGTATTTT. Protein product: CASRLSQATDTQYF.

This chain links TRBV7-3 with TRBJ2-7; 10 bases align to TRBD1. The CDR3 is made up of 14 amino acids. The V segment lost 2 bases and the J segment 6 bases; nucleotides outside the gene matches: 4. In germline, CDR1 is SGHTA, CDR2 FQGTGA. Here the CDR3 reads CASSLGDRGGEQYF. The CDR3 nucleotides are TGTGCCAGCAGCTTAGGGGACAGGGGAGGCGAGCAGTACTTC.

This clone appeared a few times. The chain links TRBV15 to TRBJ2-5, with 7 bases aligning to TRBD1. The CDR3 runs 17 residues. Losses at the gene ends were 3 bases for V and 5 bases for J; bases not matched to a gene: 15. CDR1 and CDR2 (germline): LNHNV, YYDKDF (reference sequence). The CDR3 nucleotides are TGTGCCACCAGCAGCTTCCCCCCGGACAGGAATAGCGAGACCCAGTACTTC. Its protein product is CATSSFPPDRNSETQYF.

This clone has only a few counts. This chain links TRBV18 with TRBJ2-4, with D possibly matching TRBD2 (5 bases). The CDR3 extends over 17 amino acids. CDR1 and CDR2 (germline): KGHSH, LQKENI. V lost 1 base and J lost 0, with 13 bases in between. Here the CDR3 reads CASSPLNRAGAKNIQYF. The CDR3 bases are TGTGCCAGCTCACCACTGAATAGGGCGGGAGCCAAAAACATTCAGTACTTC.